These 32 T cell receptor beta chains came from one sample sequenced in a study of blood T cell repertoires in COVID-19. Produced via immunoSEQ multiplex PCR; TCRdb's table is partial and in-frame only. The data contain 63,000 or so clones, 80% to 90% of them seen just once; the ten biggest clones take up 10% to 15%. The sequenced sample was peripheral blood. The source of these receptors is a human donor in a cohort sampled during active COVID-19.

This clone occurred once. The CDR3 coding sequence is TGTGCCAGCAGCTGGGACATAAACACTGAAGCTTTCTTT. This gives the protein CASSWDINTEAFF. The V gene is TRBV5-5, the J gene TRBJ1-1; a possible D gene is TRBD1 (6 bases). CDR1 is SGHKS and CDR2 is YYEKEE in the germline V gene (reference sequence). Trimming took 3 bases from V and 2 from J, leaving 8 bases between them. CDR3 length equals 13 residues.

The chain employs TRBV7-8 and TRBJ2-5, with D perhaps matching TRBD2 (6 bases). The V and J ends lost 3 bases and 3 bases respectively, with 11 bases between them. The CDR3 has 14 residues. The germline CDR1 and CDR2 sequences are SGHVS and FQNEAQ. The CDR3 here is CASSFPAGEETQYF. Written as DNA, the CDR3 is TGTGCCAGCAGCTTCCCAGCGGGTGAAGAGACCCAGTACTTC.

The chain couples TRBV7-2 to TRBJ1-1; D possibly corresponds to TRBD1 (5 bases). V gave up 5 bases and J gave up 5 bases, with 12 bases separating them. The CDR3 is 13 residues long. Germline-derived CDR1 and CDR2 are SGHTA and FQGNSA. The CDR3 here is CASSASGGTEAFF. In nucleotides, the CDR3 is TGTGCCAGCAGCGCTAGCGGGGGAACTGAAGCTTTCTTT.

This chain connects TRBV15 to TRBJ1-1; a possible D gene is TRBD1 (5 bases). This CDR3 spans 13 amino acids. Germline lookup yields CDR1 LNHNV and CDR2 YYDKDF (reference sequence). Trimming stripped 0 bases from V and 7 bases from J, with 9 bases between. The DNA for the CDR3 is TGTGCCACCAGCAGAGAACAGGCTCATGAAGCTTTCTTT. It yields the protein CATSREQAHEAFF.

CDR3 in DNA: TGTGCCAGCAGCGCCCATGACAGGCTGAACACTGAAGCTTTCTTT. The encoded protein is CASSAHDRLNTEAFF. The V call is TRBV7-3, the J call TRBJ1-1, with D perhaps TRBD1 (6 bases). Trimming stripped 5 bases from V and 0 bases from J, with 13 bases between. The CDR3 runs to 15 residues. CDR1 is SGHTA and CDR2 is FQGTGA in the germline V gene. The whole variable domain, remainder taken from reference TRBV7-3 and TRBJ1-1, is GAGVSQTPSNKVTEKGKYVELRCDPISGHTALYWYRQSLGQGPEFLIYFQGTGAADDSGLPNDRFFAVRPEGSVSTLKIQRTERGDSAVYLCASSAHDRLNTEAFFGQGTRLTVV.

The chain joins TRBV7-8 to TRBJ2-7; maybe TRBD2 (5 bases). CDR3 length equals 13 residues. Between the trimmed V and J ends, which lost 7 bases and 2 bases, there was a span of 12 bases. Germline CDR1 and CDR2: SGHVS and FQNEAQ. In nucleotides, the CDR3 is TGTGCCAGCACTGGACTCAACGCCTACGAGCAGTACTTC. This gives the protein CASTGLNAYEQYF. Full variable domain (outside the CDR3, taken from reference TRBV7-8 and TRBJ2-7): GAGVSQSPRYKVAKRGQDVALRCDPISGHVSLFWYQQALGQGPEFLTYFQNEAQLDKSGLPSDRFFAERPEGSVSTLKIQRTQQEDSAVYLCASTGLNAYEQYFGPGTRLTVT.

This chain joins TRBV4-3 and TRBJ2-7; 8 bases map to TRBD1. J gave up 10 bases and V 2 bases, and 10 bases lay outside the gene matches. CDR1 and CDR2 from the germline V gene are LGHNA and YSLEER. CDR3 size: 14 residues. CDR3 region: CASSQLYTGGFQYF. The CDR3 bases are TGCGCCAGCAGCCAACTCTACACAGGGGGGTTCCAGTACTTC.

The rearrangement uses TRBV6-2 or TRBV6-3 and TRBJ1-1; a possible D gene is TRBD1 (5 bases). Germline V gene data show CDR1 as MNHEY and CDR2 as SVGEGT. The CDR3 is made up of 14 amino acids. With 2 bases removed from V and 4 bases from J, the gap between germline ends came to 11 bases. CDR3 loop: CASSYGSGPTEAFF. In DNA form, the CDR3 reads TGTGCCAGCAGTTACGGCTCAGGGCCCACTGAAGCTTTCTTT.

The gene calls are TRBV4-1 and TRBJ2-7, with 9 bases matching TRBD2. Trimming took 2 bases from V and 2 from J; bases not matched to a gene: 4. CDR3 size: 15 residues. Germline values: CDR1 MGHRA, CDR2 YSYEKL. CDR3 region: CASSQPGLAAYEQYF. The CDR3 DNA sequence: TGCGCCAGCAGCCAACCGGGACTAGCCGCCTACGAGCAGTACTTC.

The chain employs TRBV4-1 and TRBJ2-7, with a tentative D call TRBD2 (6 bases). In germline, CDR1 is MGHRA, CDR2 YSYEKL. The CDR3 spans 17 residues. Trimming took off 2 bases at V and 2 bases at J, with 19 bases between the two ends. CDR3 DNA sequence: TGCGCCAGCAGCCAACCCCGGGGCGGGATAGGGACCTACGAGCAGTACTTC. Translation gives CASSQPRGGIGTYEQYF.

The chain uses TRBV19 and TRBJ1-2; 10 nucleotides agree with TRBD1. With V trimmed by 5 bases and J by 7 bases, 7 bases remained unmatched. CDR1 is LNHDA, CDR2 SQIVND, per germline (reference sequence). This CDR3 comprises 14 residues. The CDR3 spells CASSSGQGMVGYTF. The DNA for the CDR3 is TGTGCCAGTAGTTCGGGACAGGGGATGGTTGGCTACACCTTC.

This clone was seen only once. V usage is TRBV27 and J usage is TRBJ2-1; 7 positions match TRBD2. Germline V gives CDR1 MNHEY, CDR2 SMNVEV (reference sequence). J was trimmed by 2 bases and V by 4 bases; bases with no gene match: 5. The CDR3 runs 15 residues. The CDR3 bases are TGTGCCAGCAGTTCCCTAGCGGACACCTACAATGAGCAGTTCTTC. Protein product: CASSSLADTYNEQFF.

The sample holds one count of this clone. V usage is TRBV21-1 and J usage is TRBJ2-3; the DNA was not used to check the table's D call, TRBD2. TRBV21-1 is shown as a pseudogene. This CDR3 comprises 14 residues. Written as DNA, the CDR3 is TGTGCCAGCAGCAAAGGAGGGGAGGCAGATACGCAGTATTTT. It codes for CASSKGGEADTQYF.

This clone was recorded a few times. This chain uses TRBV9 with TRBJ2-7; 10 bases are shared with TRBD1. The ends lost 3 bases at V and 6 bases at J; junction bases unmatched: 9. CDR3 length equals 15 residues. In germline, CDR1 is SGDLS, CDR2 YYNGEE. The CDR3 region has the DNA TGTGCCAGCAGCGCGGAGGGACAGGGGTCGGTCGAGCAGTACTTC. As protein: CASSAEGQGSVEQYF. The full variable domain, completed using reference TRBV9 and TRBJ2-7, is DSGVTQTPKHLITATGQRVTLRCSPRSGDLSVYWYQQSLDQGLQFLIQYYNGEERAKGNILERFSAQQFPDLHSELNLSSLELGDSALYFCASSAEGQGSVEQYFGPGTRLTVT.

J is TRBJ2-7 and V is TRBV7-6, with TRBD1 matching over 9 bases. The CDR3 loop spans 16 amino acids. Losses at the gene ends were 3 bases for V and 4 bases for J; bases not matched to a gene: 10. CDR1 and CDR2 (germline): SGHVS, FNYEAQ. CDR3 sequence: CASSLDAGQGFYEQYF. The CDR3 coding sequence is TGTGCCAGCAGCTTGGACGCGGGACAGGGTTTTTACGAGCAGTACTTC.

J is TRBJ2-1 and V is TRBV9, with TRBD2 identical over 13 bases. The trim removed 4 bases at V and 5 bases at J, leaving 3 bases unmatched. This CDR3 has 15 residues. Germline CDR1 reads SGDLS; CDR2 reads YYNGEE. The CDR3 here is CASSLGLAGDNEQFF. The CDR3 DNA is TGTGCCAGCAGCCTCGGACTAGCGGGGGACAATGAGCAGTTCTTC.

V gene TRBV20-1 combines with J gene TRBJ2-1; 14 bases align to TRBD2. Germline CDR1 is DFQATT and CDR2 is SNEGSKA (reference sequence). The CDR3 has 14 amino acids. V lost 3 bases, J lost 7 bases, and 2 bases stayed unmatched. The CDR3 sequence: CSASGTSGSNEQFF. In DNA form, the CDR3 reads TGCAGTGCTAGTGGGACTAGCGGGAGTAATGAGCAGTTCTTC.

CDR3: CASSLYGAGKYGYTF. For the CDR3, the DNA is TGTGCCAGCAGCTTGTACGGGGCGGGGAAATATGGCTACACCTTC. The genes are TRBV5-4 and TRBJ1-2, with D possibly TRBD1 on 5 matching bases. Germline CDR1 is SGHNT and CDR2 is YYREEE (reference sequence). CDR3 length: 15 amino acids. V lost 1 base, J lost 5 bases, and 15 bases lay in between.

This clone was observed a handful of times. At the DNA level, this CDR3 is encoded by other sequences in the same sample as well. The CDR3 nucleotides read TGTGCCAGCAGCTTGGGGCAGGCCTCCTACGAGCAGTACTTC. It translates to CASSLGQASYEQYF. The V call is TRBV5-6, the J call TRBJ2-7, with unresolved D. The CDR3 contains 14 residues. The V gene's germline CDR1 is SGHDT and CDR2 YYEEEE. V lost 0 bases, J lost 0 bases, and 7 bases lay in between.

This clone was seen a few times. This chain joins TRBV7-9 and TRBJ1-2; possibly TRBD1 for D (6 bases). This CDR3 comprises 14 residues. The germline V and J ends were trimmed by 5 bases and 4 bases, with 14 bases remaining between them. Germline V lookup: CDR1 SEHNR, CDR2 FQNEAQ (reference sequence). DNA for the CDR3: TGTGCCAGCAGCCCCTACGGGGGGCCCTATGGCTACACCTTC. It codes for CASSPYGGPYGYTF.

The V call is TRBV7-3, the J call TRBJ2-7, with TRBD1 identical over 9 bases. Trimming cost V 5 bases and J 6 bases; bases outside gene matches: 14. The CDR3 extends over 16 amino acids. Germline CDR1 is SGHTA and CDR2 is FQGTGA. CDR3 sequence reads: CASSTYEQGARGEQYF. The CDR3 DNA follows: TGTGCCAGCAGCACTTACGAACAGGGGGCGCGGGGCGAGCAGTACTTC.

This clone was seen once. The rearrangement uses TRBV9 and TRBJ2-7, with 9 bases fitting TRBD2. Trimming cost V 3 bases and J 5 bases; bases outside gene matches: 12. The CDR3 is made up of 16 amino acids. Per the germline V gene, CDR1 is SGDLS and CDR2 is YYNGEE. CDR3 in amino acids: CASSDQEAGGFHEQYF. CDR3 in DNA: TGTGCCAGCAGCGACCAAGAGGCGGGAGGGTTCCACGAGCAGTACTTC.

V gene TRBV27 combines with J gene TRBJ1-1; 7 nucleotides line up with TRBD1. The CDR3 is made up of 14 amino acids. Germline trimming cut 4 bases from V and 0 bases from J; bases unmatched to any gene: 2. Germline CDR1 reads MNHEY; CDR2 reads SMNVEV (reference sequence). CDR3 coding DNA: TGTGCCAGCAGTTACGGGACAGTGAACACTGAAGCTTTCTTT. Encoded protein: CASSYGTVNTEAFF.

This clone is categorized as medium-sized (0.01 to 0.1%). V usage is TRBV12-3 or TRBV12-4 and J usage is TRBJ2-7; D call uncertain. The CDR3 length is 13 residues. With 3 bases removed from V and 5 bases from J, the gap between germline ends came to 11 bases. Here the CDR3 reads CASSLNRGHEQYF. The CDR3 coding sequence is TGTGCCAGCAGTTTGAACCGCGGCCACGAGCAGTACTTC.

The J gene is TRBJ2-7, the V gene TRBV7-6; 7 bases map to TRBD1. The trim removed 3 bases at V and 3 bases at J, leaving 5 bases unmatched. Germline values: CDR1 SGHVS, CDR2 FNYEAQ. The CDR3 has 14 residues. This chain's CDR3 is CASSFGQDNYEQYF. CDR3 bases: TGTGCCAGCAGCTTCGGACAGGACAACTACGAGCAGTACTTC.

V is TRBV27 and J is TRBJ1-5; possibly TRBD1 for D (6 bases). Trimming removed 2 bases from V and 3 bases from J, with 11 bases in between. CDR3 length: 15 amino acids. The germline CDR1 and CDR2 sequences are MNHEY and SMNVEV (reference sequence). CDR3 region: CASSLHQGYNQPQHF. The CDR3 nucleotides read TGTGCCAGCAGTTTACATCAGGGGTACAATCAGCCCCAGCATTTT.

In its sample, this clone was seen once. The genes are TRBV19 and TRBJ1-2, with D hard to call. Germline V gives CDR1 LNHDA, CDR2 SQIVND (reference sequence). The CDR3 runs to 12 residues. The V gene lost 7 bases and the J gene lost 5 bases, with 11 bases spanning the gap. DNA of the CDR3: TGTGCCAGTACGTGGGCGGGGTATGGCTACACCTTC. It codes for CASTWAGYGYTF. Full variable domain (missing parts from reference TRBV19 and TRBJ1-2): DGGITQSPKYLFRKEGQNVTLSCEQNLNHDAMYWYRQDPGQGLRLIYYSQIVNDFQKGDIAEGYSVSREKKESFPLTVTSAQKNPTAFYLCASTWAGYGYTFGSGTRLTVV.

V and J are TRBV24-1 and TRBJ2-2; TRBD1 agrees at 10 bases. The CDR3 extends over 17 amino acids. J gave up 5 bases and V 3 bases, and 8 bases lay outside the gene matches. Per the germline V gene, CDR1 is KGHDR and CDR2 is SFDVKD. CDR3 sequence reads: CATSDTRQGAGTGELFF. The CDR3 nucleotides are TGTGCCACCAGTGATACCCGACAGGGGGCAGGGACCGGGGAGCTGTTTTTT.

V and J are TRBV11-2 and TRBJ1-1; TRBD1 matches at 7 bases. V lost 6 bases and J lost 1; bases outside the gene matches: 11. Germline V gene lookup returns CDR1 SGHAT and CDR2 FQNNGV. The CDR3 spans 16 residues. The CDR3 sequence is CASRNGRGQGNTEAFF. The CDR3 DNA follows: TGTGCCAGCAGAAACGGAAGGGGGCAAGGGAACACTGAAGCTTTCTTT.

The table lists this clone with a few counts. The chain has TRBV27 and TRBJ2-7, with 9 bases fitting TRBD2. The trim removed 3 bases at V and 3 bases at J, leaving 6 bases unmatched. Germline-derived CDR1 and CDR2 are MNHEY and SMNVEV (reference sequence). The CDR3 has 15 residues. The CDR3 DNA sequence: TGTGCCAGCAGTTTTCTAGCGGGAACCCACTACGAGCAGTACTTC. This sequence encodes CASSFLAGTHYEQYF.

The J gene is TRBJ2-1, the V gene TRBV6-5; 7 nucleotides line up with TRBD2. This CDR3 comprises 15 residues. CDR1 is MNHEY, CDR2 SVGAGI, per germline. Trimming took 8 bases from V and 6 from J; bases not matched to a gene: 13. CDR3 residues: CASDNSGLGANEQFF. In DNA form, the CDR3 reads TGTGCCAGCGACAATAGCGGGTTAGGGGCCAATGAGCAGTTCTTC.

The rearrangement joins TRBV28 to TRBJ1-1; weak D call: TRBD1 (5 bases). CDR1 and CDR2 (germline): MDHEN, SYDVKM. Trimming pared 5 bases from V and 1 base from J, leaving 14 bases between. The CDR3 is 15 amino acids. DNA for the CDR3: TGTGCCAGCAGTGTCGGGGGAGTGGGGAACACTGAAGCTTTCTTT. It codes for CASSVGGVGNTEAFF.